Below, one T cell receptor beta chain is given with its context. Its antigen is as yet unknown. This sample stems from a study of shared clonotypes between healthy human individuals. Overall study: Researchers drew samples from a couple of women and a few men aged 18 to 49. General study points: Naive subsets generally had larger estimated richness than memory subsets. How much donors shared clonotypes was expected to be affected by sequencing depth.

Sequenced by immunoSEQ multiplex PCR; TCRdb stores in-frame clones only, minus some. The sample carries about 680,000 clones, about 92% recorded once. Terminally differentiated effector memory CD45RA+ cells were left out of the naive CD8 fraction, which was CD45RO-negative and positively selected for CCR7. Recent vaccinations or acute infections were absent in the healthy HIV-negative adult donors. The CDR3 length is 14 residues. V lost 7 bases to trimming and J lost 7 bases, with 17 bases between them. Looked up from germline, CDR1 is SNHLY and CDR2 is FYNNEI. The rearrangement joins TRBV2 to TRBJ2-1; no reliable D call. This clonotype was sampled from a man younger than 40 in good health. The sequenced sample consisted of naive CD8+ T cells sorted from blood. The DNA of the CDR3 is TGTGCCAGCAAAGGGTCCTACCTTGGTAATGAGCAGTTCTTC. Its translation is CASKGSYLGNEQFF.